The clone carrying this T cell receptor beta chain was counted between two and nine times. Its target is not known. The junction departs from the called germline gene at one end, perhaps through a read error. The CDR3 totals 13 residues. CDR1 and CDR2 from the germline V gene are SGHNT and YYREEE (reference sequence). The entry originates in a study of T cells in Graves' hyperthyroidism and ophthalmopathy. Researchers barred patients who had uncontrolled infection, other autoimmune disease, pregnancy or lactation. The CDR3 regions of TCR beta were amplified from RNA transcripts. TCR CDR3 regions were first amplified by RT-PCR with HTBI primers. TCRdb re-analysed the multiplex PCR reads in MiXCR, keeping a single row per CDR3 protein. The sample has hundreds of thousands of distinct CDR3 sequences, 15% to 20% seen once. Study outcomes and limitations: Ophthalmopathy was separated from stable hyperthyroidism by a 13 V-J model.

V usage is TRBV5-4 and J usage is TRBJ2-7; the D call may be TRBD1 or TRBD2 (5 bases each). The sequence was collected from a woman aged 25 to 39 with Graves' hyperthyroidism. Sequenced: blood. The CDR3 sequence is CASSQDRGLEQYF. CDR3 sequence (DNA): TGCGCCAGCAGCCAAGACCGGGGCCTCGAGCAGTACTTC.